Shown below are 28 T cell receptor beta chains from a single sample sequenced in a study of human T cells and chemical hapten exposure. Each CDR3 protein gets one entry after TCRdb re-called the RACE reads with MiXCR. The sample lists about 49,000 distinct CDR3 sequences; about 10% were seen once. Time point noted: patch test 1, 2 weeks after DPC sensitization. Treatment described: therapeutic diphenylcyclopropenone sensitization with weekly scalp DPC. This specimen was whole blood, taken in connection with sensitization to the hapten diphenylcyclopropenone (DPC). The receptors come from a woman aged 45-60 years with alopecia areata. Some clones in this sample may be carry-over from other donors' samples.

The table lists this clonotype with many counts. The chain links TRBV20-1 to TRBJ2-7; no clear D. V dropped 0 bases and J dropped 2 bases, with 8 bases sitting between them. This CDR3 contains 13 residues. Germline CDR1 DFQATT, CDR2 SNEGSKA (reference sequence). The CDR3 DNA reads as TGCAGTGCTAGAGATGCCGATGCCTACGAGCAGTACTTC. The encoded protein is CSARDADAYEQYF.

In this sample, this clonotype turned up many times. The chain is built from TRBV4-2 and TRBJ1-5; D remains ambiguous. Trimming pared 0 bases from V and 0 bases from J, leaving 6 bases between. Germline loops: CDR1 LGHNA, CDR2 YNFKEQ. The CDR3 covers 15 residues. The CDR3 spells CASSQDTNSNQPQHF. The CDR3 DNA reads TGTGCCAGCAGCCAAGACACCAATAGCAATCAGCCCCAGCATTTT.

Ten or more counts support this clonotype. CDR3 DNA: TGTGCCAGCAGCTCGATATCGGCCGGTACGCAGTATTTT. Amino acids: CASSSISAGTQYF. The chain carries TRBV11-3 and TRBJ2-3; D call uncertain. Germline loops: CDR1 SGHNT, CDR2 YENEEA. The CDR3 runs to 13 residues. V was pared by 4 bases and J by 8 bases, with 13 bases between.

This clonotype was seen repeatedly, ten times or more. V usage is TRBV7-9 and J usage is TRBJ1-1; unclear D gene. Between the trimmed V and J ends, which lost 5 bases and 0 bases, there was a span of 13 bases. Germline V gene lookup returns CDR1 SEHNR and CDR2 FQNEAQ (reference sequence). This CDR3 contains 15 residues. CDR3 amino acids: CASSPTVWMNTEAFF. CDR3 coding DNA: TGTGCCAGCAGCCCCACCGTTTGGATGAACACTGAAGCTTTCTTT.

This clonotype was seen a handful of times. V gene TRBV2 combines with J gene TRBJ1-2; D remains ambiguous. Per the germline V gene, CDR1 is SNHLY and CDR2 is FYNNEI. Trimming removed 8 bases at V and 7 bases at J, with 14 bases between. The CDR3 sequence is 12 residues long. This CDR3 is CASQQNQVGYTF. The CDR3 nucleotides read TGTGCCAGCCAACAGAACCAGGTTGGCTACACCTTC.

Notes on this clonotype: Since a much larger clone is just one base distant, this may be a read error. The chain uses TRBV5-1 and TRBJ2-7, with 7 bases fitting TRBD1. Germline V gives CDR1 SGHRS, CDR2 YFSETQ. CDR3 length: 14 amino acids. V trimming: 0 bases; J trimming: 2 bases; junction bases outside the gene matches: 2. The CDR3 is CASSLEGGTYEQYF. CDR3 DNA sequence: TGCGCCAGCAGCTTGGAAGGGGGCACCTACGAGCAGTACTTC. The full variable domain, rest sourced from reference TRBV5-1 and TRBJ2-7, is KAGVTQTPRYLIKTRGQQVTLSCSPISGHRSVSWYQQTPGQGLQFLFEYFSETQRNKGNFPGRFSGRQFSNSRSEMNVSTLELGDSALYLCASSLEGGTYEQYFGPGTRLTVT.

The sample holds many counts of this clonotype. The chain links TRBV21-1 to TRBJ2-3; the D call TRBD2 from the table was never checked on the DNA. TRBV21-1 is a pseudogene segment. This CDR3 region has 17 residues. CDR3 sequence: CASSKVTRRESTDTQYF. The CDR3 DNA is TGTGCCAGCAGCAAAGTTACCCGGCGGGAGTCGACAGATACGCAGTATTTT.

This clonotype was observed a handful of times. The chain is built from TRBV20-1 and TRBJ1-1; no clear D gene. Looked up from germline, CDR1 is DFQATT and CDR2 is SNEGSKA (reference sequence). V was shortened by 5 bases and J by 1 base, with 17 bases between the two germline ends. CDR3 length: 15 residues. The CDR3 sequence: CSAGRVTESNTEAFF. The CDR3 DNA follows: TGCAGTGCTGGAAGAGTGACGGAATCGAACACTGAAGCTTTCTTT.

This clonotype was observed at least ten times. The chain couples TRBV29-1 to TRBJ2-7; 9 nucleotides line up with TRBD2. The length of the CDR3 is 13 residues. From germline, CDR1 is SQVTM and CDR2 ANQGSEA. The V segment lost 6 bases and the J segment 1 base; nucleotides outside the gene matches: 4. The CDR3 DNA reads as TGCAGCGTCCGACTAGCGGCTTCCTACGAGCAGTACTTC. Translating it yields CSVRLAASYEQYF.

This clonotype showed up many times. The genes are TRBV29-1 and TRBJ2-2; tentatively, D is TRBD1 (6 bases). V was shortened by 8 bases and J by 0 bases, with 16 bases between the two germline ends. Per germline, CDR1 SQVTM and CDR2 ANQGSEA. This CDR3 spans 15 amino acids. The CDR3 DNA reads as TGCAGCCCTCCCGGGACAACCGCGAACACCGGGGAGCTGTTTTTT. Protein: CSPPGTTANTGELFF.

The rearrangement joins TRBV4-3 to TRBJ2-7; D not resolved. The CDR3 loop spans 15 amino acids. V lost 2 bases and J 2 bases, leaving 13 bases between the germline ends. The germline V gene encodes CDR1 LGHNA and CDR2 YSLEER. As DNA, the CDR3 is TGCGCCAGCAGCCAATCCAATAGAGTGGCCTACGAGCAGTACTTC. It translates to CASSQSNRVAYEQYF.

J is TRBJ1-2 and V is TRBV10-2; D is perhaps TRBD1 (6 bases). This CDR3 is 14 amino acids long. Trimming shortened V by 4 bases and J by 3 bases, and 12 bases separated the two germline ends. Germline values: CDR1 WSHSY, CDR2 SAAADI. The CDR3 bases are TGCGCCAGCAGTGGGCAGGGGTTGGACTATGGCTACACCTTC. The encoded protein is CASSGQGLDYGYTF.

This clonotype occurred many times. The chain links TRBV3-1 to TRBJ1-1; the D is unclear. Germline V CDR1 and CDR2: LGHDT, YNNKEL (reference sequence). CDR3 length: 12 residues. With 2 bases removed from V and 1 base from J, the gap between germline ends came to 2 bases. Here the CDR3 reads CASSQQNTEAFF. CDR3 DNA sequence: TGTGCCAGCAGCCAACAGAACACTGAAGCTTTCTTT.

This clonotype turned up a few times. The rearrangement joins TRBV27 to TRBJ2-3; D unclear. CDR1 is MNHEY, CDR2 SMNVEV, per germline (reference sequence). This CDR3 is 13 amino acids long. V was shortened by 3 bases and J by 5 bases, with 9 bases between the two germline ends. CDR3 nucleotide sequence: TGTGCCAGCAGTTTCTCCCCACAAGATACGCAGTATTTT. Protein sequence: CASSFSPQDTQYF.

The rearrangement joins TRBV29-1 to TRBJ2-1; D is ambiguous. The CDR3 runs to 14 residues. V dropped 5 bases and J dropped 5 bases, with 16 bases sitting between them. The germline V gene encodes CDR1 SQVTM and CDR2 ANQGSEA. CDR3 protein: CSVWSFSWNNEQFF. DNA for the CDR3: TGCAGCGTTTGGAGCTTTAGCTGGAACAATGAGCAGTTCTTC.

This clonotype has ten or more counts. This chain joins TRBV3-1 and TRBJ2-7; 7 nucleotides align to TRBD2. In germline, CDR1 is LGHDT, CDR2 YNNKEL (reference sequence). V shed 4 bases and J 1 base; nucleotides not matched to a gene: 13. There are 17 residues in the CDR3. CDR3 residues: CASSPTDGGSVSYEQYF. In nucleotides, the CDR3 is TGTGCCAGCAGCCCAACTGACGGCGGGAGCGTGTCCTACGAGCAGTACTTC.

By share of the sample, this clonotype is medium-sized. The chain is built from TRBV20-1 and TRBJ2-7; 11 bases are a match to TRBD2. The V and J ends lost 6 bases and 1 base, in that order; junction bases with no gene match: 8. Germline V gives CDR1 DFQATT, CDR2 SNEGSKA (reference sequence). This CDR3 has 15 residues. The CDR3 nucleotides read TGCAGTGCGAAGGTAGCGGGAGGGAAGTCCTACGAGCAGTACTTC. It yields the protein CSAKVAGGKSYEQYF.

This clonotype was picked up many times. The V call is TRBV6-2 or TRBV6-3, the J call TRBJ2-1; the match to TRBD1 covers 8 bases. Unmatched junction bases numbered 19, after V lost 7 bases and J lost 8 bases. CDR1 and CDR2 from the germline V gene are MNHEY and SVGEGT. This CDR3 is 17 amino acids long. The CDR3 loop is CASTKGYWDRFLDEQFF. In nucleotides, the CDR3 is TGTGCCAGCACCAAAGGGTACTGGGACAGGTTCCTAGATGAGCAGTTCTTC.

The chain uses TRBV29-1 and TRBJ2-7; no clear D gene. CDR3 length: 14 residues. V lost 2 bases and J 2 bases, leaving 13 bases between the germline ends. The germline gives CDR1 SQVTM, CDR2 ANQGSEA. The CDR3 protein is CSVEMGYRPYEQYF. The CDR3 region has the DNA TGCAGCGTTGAAATGGGGTACAGACCCTACGAGCAGTACTTC.

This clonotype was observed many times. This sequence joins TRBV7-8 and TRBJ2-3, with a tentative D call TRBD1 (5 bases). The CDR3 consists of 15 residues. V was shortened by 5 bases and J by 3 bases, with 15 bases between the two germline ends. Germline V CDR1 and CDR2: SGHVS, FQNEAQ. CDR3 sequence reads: CASSRRQGDTDTQYF. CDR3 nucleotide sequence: TGTGCCAGCAGCCGGCGGCAGGGCGATACAGATACGCAGTATTTT.

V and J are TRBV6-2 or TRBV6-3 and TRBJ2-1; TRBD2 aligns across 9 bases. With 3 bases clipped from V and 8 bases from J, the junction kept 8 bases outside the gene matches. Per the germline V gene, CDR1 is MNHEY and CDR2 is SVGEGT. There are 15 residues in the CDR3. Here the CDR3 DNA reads TGTGCCAGCAGTTATCGGCTAGCGGGAATGGATGAGCAGTTCTTC. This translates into CASSYRLAGMDEQFF.

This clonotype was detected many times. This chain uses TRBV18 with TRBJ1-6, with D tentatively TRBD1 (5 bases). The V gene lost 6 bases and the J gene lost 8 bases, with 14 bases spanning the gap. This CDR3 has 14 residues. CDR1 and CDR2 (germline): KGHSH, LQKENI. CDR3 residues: CASSTTGSDSPLHF. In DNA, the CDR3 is TGTGCCAGCTCCACAACAGGAAGCGATTCACCCCTCCACTTT.

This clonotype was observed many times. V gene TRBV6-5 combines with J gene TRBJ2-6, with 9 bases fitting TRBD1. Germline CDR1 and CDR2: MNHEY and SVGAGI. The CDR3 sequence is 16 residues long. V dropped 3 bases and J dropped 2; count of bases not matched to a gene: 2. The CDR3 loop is CASSYGDRAGANVLTF. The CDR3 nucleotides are TGTGCCAGCAGTTATGGGGACAGGGCTGGGGCCAACGTCCTGACTTTC.

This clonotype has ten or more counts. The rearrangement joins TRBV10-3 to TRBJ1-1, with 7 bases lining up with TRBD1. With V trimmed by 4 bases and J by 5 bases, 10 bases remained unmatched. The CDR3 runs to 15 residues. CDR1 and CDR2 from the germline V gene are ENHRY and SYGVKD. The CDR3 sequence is CAISGRRQGGTEAFF. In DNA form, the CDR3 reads TGTGCCATCAGTGGGCGAAGACAGGGAGGAACTGAAGCTTTCTTT.

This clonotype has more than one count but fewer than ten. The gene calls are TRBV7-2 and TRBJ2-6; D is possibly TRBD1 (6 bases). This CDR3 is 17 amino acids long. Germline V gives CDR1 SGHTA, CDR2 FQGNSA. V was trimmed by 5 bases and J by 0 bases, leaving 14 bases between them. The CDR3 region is CASSPFTGFSGANVLTF. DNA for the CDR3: TGTGCCAGCAGCCCTTTTACAGGGTTCTCTGGGGCCAACGTCCTGACTTTC. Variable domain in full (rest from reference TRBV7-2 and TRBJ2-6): GAGVSQSPSNKVTEKGKDVELRCDPISGHTALYWYRQSLGQGLEFLIYFQGNSAPDKSGLPSDRFSAERTGGSVSTLTIQRTQQEDSAVYLCASSPFTGFSGANVLTFGAGSRLTVL.

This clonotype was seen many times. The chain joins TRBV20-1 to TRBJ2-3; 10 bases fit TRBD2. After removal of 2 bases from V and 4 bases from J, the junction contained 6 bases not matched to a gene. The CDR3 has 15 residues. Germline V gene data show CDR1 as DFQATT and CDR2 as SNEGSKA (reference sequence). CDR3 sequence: CSARRAGGGADTQYF. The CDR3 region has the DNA TGCAGTGCTAGACGAGCGGGAGGGGGGGCAGATACGCAGTATTTT.

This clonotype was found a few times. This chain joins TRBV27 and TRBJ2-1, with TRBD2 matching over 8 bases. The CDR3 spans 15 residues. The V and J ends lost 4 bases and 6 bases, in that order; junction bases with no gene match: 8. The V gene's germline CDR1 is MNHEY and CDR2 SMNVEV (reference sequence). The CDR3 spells CASSYAGGPLNEQFF. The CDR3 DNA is TGTGCCAGCAGTTATGCGGGAGGCCCTCTCAATGAGCAGTTCTTC.

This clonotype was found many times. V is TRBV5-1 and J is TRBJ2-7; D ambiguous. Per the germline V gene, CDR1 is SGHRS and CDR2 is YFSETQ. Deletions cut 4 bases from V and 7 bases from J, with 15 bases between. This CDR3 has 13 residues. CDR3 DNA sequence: TGCGCCAGCAGCCCGACCATACGACAAGAGCAGTACTTC. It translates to CASSPTIRQEQYF.